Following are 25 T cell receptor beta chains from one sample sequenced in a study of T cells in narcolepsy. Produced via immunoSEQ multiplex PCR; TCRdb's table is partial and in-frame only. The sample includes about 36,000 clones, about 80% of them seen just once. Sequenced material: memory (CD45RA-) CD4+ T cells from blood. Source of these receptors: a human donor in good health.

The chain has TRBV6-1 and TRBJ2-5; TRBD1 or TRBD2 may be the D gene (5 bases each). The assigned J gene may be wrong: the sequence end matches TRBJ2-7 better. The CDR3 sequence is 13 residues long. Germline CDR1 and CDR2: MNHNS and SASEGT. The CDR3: CASGWGSMNEQYF. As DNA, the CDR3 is TGTGCCAGCGGATGGGGGAGCATGAACGAGCAGTACTTC.

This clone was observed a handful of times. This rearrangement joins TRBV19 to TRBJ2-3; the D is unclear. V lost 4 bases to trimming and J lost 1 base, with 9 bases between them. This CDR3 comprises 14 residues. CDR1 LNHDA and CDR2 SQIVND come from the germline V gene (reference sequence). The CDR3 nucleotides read TGTGCCAGTAGTACCTCCGGACGCACAGATACGCAGTATTTT. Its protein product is CASSTSGRTDTQYF.

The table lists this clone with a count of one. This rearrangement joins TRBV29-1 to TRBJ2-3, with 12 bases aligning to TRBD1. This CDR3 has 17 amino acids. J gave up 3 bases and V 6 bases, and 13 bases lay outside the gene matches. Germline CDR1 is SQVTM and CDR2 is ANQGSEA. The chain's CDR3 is CSVAGTGGEGGTDTQYF. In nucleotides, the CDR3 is TGCAGCGTCGCAGGGACAGGGGGCGAGGGGGGTACAGATACGCAGTATTTT.

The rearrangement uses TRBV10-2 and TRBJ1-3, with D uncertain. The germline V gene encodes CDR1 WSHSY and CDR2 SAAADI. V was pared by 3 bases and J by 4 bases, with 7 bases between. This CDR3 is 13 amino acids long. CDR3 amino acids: CASSETKGNTIYF. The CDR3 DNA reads TGCGCCAGCAGTGAAACCAAGGGAAACACCATATATTTT.

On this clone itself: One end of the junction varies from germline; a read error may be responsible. The CDR3 nucleotides read TGTGCTAGCAGCTTAGCTGCTGAGGGCCATCAGCCCCAGCATTTT. Translation: CASSLAAEGHQPQHF. The chain carries TRBV7-7 and TRBJ1-5; D uncertain. The length of the CDR3 is 15 residues. The germline CDR1 and CDR2 sequences are SSHAT and FNYEAQ (reference sequence).

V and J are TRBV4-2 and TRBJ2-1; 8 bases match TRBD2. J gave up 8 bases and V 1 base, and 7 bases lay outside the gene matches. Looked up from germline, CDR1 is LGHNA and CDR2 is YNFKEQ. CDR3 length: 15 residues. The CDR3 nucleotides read TGTGCCAGCAGCCAAGTCGAGCGGGGGAGGGATGAGCAGTTCTTC. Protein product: CASSQVERGRDEQFF.

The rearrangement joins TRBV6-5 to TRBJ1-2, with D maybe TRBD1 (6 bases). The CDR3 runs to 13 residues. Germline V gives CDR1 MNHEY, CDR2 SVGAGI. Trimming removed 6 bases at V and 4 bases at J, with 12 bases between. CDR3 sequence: CASRRQASYGYTF. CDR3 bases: TGTGCCAGCAGACGACAGGCATCCTATGGCTACACCTTC.

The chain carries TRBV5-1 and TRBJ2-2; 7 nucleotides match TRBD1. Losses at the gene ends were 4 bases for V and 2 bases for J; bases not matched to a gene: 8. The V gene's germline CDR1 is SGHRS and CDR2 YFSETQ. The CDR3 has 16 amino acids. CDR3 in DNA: TGCGCCAGCAGCGGAGCCGGGACAGCCAACACCGGGGAGCTGTTTTTT. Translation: CASSGAGTANTGELFF.

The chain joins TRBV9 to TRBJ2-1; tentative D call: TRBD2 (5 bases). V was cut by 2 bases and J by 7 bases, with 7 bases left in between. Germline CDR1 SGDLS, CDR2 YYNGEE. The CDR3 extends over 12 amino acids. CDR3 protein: CASSVGENEQFF. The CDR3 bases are TGTGCCAGCAGCGTCGGGGAGAATGAGCAGTTCTTC.

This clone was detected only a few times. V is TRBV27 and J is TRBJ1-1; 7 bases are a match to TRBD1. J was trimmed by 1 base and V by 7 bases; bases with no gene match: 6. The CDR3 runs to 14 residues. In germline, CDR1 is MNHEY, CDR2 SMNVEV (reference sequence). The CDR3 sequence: CASKQDRANTEAFF. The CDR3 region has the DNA TGTGCCAGCAAACAAGACAGGGCGAACACTGAAGCTTTCTTT.

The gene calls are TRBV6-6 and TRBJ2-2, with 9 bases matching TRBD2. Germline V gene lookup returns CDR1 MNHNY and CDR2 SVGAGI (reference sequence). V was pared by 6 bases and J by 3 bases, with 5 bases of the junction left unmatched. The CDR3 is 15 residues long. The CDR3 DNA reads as TGTGCCAGCAGACAGAGCGGGGGGTACACCGGGGAGCTGTTTTTT. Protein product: CASRQSGGYTGELFF.

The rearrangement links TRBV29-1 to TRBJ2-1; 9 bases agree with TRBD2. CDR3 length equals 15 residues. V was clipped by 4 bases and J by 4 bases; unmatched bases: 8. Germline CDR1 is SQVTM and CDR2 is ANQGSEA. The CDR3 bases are TGCAGCGTTGGCTTGGGCGGGGGGGGATACAATGAGCAGTTCTTC. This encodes CSVGLGGGGYNEQFF.

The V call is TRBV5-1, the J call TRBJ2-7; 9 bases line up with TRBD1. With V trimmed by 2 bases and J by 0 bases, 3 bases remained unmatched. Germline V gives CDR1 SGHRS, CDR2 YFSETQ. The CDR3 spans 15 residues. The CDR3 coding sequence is TGCGCCAGCAGCTTTCAGACAGGGGGCTCCTACGAGCAGTACTTC. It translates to CASSFQTGGSYEQYF. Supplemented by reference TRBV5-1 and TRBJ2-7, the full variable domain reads KAGVTQTPRYLIKTRGQQVTLSCSPISGHRSVSWYQQTPGQGLQFLFEYFSETQRNKGNFPGRFSGRQFSNSRSEMNVSTLELGDSALYLCASSFQTGGSYEQYFGPGTRLTVT.

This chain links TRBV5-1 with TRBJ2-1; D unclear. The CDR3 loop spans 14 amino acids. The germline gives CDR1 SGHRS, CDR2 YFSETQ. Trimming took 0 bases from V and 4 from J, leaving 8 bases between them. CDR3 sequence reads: CASSLASTYNEQFF. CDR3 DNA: TGCGCCAGCAGCTTGGCGTCCACATACAATGAGCAGTTCTTC.

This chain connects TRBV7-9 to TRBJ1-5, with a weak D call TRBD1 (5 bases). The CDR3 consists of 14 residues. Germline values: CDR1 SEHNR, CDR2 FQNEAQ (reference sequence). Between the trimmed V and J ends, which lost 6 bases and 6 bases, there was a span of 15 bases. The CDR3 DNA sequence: TGTGCCAGCAGTTCCACGGGGGGGAGTCAGCCCCAGCATTTT. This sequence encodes CASSSTGGSQPQHF.

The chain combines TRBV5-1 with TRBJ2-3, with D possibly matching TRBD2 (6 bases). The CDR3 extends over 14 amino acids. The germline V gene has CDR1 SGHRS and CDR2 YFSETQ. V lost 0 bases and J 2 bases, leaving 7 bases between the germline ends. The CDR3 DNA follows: TGCGCCAGCAGCTTGGCGGGACTCACAGATACGCAGTATTTT. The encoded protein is CASSLAGLTDTQYF.

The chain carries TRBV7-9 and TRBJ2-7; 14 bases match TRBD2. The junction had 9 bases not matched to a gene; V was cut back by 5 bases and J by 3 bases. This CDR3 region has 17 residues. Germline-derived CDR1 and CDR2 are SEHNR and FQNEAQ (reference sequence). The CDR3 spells CASSPGLAGESLYEQYF. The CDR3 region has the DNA TGTGCCAGCAGCCCGGGACTAGCGGGAGAGTCACTCTACGAGCAGTACTTC.

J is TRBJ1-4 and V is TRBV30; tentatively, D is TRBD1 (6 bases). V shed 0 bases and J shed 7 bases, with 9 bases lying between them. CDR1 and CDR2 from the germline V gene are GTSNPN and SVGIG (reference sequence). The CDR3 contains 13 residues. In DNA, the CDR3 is TGTGCCTGGAGTGTGGGGGGCATTGAAAAACTGTTTTTT. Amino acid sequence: CAWSVGGIEKLFF.

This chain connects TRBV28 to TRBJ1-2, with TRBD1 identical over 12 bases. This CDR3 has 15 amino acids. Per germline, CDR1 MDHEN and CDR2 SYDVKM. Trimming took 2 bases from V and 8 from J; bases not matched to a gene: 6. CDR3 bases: TGTGCCAGCAGTTTAGGGACAGGGGGCCTGGGAGGCTACACCTTC. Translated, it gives CASSLGTGGLGGYTF.

DNA of the CDR3: TGTGCCAGCAGCCAAGATCCGACAGGTTTGAACGAGCAGTACTTC. As protein: CASSQDPTGLNEQYF. This rearrangement joins TRBV4-2 to TRBJ2-7, with a weak D call TRBD1 (6 bases). Looked up from germline, CDR1 is LGHNA and CDR2 is YNFKEQ. Trimming removed 0 bases at V and 5 bases at J, with 14 bases between. The CDR3 spans 15 residues.

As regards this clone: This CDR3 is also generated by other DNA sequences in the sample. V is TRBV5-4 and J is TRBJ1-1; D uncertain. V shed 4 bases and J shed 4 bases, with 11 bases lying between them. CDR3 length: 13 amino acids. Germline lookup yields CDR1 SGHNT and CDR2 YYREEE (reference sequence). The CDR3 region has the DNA TGTGCCAGCAGCCCTGGAGCGGGCACTGAAGCTTTCTTT. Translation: CASSPGAGTEAFF. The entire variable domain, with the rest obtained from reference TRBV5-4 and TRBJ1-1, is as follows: ETGVTQSPTHLIKTRGQQVTLRCSSQSGHNTVSWYQQALGQGPQFIFQYYREEENGRGNFPPRFSGLQFPNYSSELNVNALELDDSALYLCASSPGAGTEAFFGQGTRLTVV.

The CDR3: CASSRTDGGNQPQHF. The CDR3 DNA follows: TGTGCCAGCAGTCGGACAGACGGGGGCAATCAGCCCCAGCATTTT. V is TRBV6-6 and J is TRBJ1-5, with a tentative D call TRBD1 (6 bases). This CDR3 region has 15 residues. V was trimmed by 5 bases and J by 2 bases, leaving 13 bases between them. The germline V gene encodes CDR1 MNHNY and CDR2 SVGAGI (reference sequence).

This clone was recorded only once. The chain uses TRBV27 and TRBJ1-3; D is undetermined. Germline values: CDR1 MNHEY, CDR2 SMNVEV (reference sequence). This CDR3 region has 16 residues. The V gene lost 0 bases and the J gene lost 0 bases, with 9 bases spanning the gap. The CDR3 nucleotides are TGTGCCAGCAGTTTATCCGCAGCGTTCTCTGGAAACACCATATATTTT. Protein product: CASSLSAAFSGNTIYF.

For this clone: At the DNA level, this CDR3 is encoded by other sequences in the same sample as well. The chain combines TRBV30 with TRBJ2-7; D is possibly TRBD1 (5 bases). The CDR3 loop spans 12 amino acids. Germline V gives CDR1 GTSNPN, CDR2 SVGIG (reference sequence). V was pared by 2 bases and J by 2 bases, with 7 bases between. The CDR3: CAWSRTTYEQYF. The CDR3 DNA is TGTGCCTGGAGTAGGACAACCTACGAGCAGTACTTC.

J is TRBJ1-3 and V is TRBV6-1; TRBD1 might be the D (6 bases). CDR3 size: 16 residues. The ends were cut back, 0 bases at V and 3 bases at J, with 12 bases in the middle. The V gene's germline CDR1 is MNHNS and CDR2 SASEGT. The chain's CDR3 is CASSEAIGGFGNTIYF. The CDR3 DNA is TGTGCCAGCAGTGAAGCGATAGGGGGATTTGGAAACACCATATATTTT.